This T cell receptor beta chain was documented in a study of blood T cell repertoires in COVID-19. Study-level background: Collection of acute and convalescent COVID-19 samples took place in the United States, Italy and Spain. PBMCs, B-cell-depleted T cells, or T cells provided the cDNA or gDNA that made up the material.

Patients in Seattle were enrolled during active infection, then followed longitudinally. Original processing notes: Reference gene primer amplification yielded estimated nucleated cell counts. Sequencing was performed with immunoSEQ multiplex PCR; in TCRdb, only in-frame clones are kept and a portion is missing. D and trimming were read from the DNA, whereas the V and J calls and clone size are those reported in that table. The sample has about 210,000 clones, around 84% seen once. CDR3 length equals 13 residues. Germline CDR1 SQVTM, CDR2 ANQGSEA. Between the trimmed V and J ends, which lost 5 bases and 3 bases, there was a span of 13 bases.

Sequenced sample: peripheral blood. This chain uses TRBV29-1 with TRBJ1-1, with D perhaps TRBD1 (6 bases). The TCR originated in a woman older than 75 with COVID-19, enrolled during active disease. The CDR3 bases are TGCAGCGTTCGCAGGGGAGGGGACACTGAAGCTTTCTTT. It codes for CSVRRGGDTEAFF. Looking up the rest from reference TRBV29-1 and TRBJ1-1 gives the full variable domain: SAVISQKPSRDICQRGTSLTIQCQVDSQVTMMFWYRQQPGQSLTLIATANQGSEATYESGFVIDKFPISRPNLTFSTLTVSNMSPEDSSIYLCSVRRGGDTEAFFGQGTRLTVV.